This T cell receptor (beta chain) was identified in a study of cytomegalovirus exposure and HLA in healthy donors. About the research overall: An early release of data contained about 85 million unique TCRs, which came from HLA-typed donors. Researchers found that more than 70% of 350 to 500 genotyped donors fell within the Caucasian-associated ancestry cluster.

Whole-study findings and limits: Testing in vitro showed three CMV-associated chains specific for CMV antigens.

CDR3 length: 14 amino acids. The ends lost 5 bases at V and 3 bases at J; junction bases unmatched: 3. Germline CDR1 and CDR2: SEHNR and FQNEAQ (reference sequence). The study ran its PCR with 60 Vbeta and 13 Jbeta primers. Per the study methods: Later work found about 80 million unique TCR beta chains, with about 10 million shared. The protocol was immunoSEQ multiplex PCR, while the TCRdb copy is restricted to in-frame clones and leaves out a portion. The V and J calls and the clone size are those of that table, but D and trimming were determined from the DNA. The data hold over 60,000 clones, with about 75% observed a single time. Notes on this clone: Its antigen is still unknown.

The V and J genes are TRBV7-9 and TRBJ1-4; 7 nucleotides agree with TRBD1. This sequence originates from a man between 65 and 80 years old in good health and CMV-seronegative. Sequenced input: PBMCs. The CDR3 loop is CASSIRGANEKLFF. CDR3 bases: TGTGCCAGCAGCATCAGGGGGGCTAATGAAAAACTGTTTTTT.